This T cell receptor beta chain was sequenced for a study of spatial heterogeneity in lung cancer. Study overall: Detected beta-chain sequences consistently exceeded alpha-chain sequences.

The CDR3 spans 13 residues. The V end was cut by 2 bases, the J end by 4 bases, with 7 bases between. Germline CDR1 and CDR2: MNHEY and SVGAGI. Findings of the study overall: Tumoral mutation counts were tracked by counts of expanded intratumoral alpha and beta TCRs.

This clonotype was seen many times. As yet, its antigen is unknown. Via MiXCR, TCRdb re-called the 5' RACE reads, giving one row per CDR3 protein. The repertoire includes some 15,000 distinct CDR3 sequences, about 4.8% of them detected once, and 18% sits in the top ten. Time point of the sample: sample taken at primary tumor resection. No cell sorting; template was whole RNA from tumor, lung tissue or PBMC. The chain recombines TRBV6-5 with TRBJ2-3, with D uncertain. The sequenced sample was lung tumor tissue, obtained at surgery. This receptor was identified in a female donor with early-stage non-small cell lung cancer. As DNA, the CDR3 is TGTGCCAGCAGTTACCTGAAAGCAGATACGCAGTATTTT. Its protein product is CASSYLKADTQYF.